The present entry profiles one T cell receptor beta chain with its context. TCRdb keeps only in-frame clones here, not all; method: immunoSEQ multiplex PCR. The sample carries about 180,000 clones, roughly 88% recorded once. V shed 3 bases and J 5 bases; nucleotides not matched to a gene: 6. There are 15 residues in the CDR3. Germline CDR1 KGHSH, CDR2 LQKENI. This record comes from a study of blood T cell repertoires in COVID-19. As for the study in general: Donors in the United States, Italy and Spain gave samples during acute or convalescent COVID-19. Sample material is recorded as cDNA or gDNA derived from T cells, B-cell-depleted T cells, or PBMCs.

The source material was peripheral blood. This chain joins TRBV18 and TRBJ2-5, with 10 bases matching TRBD1. This receptor was obtained from a man in his fifties or sixties with acute or convalescent COVID-19. DNA for the CDR3: TGTGCCAGCTCACCCGGACAGGGGGGTTTCGAGACCCAGTACTTC. Its translation: CASSPGQGGFETQYF. The variable domain in full, with the rest retrieved from reference TRBV18 and TRBJ2-5, is NAGVMQNPRHLVRRRGQEARLRCSPMKGHSHVYWYRQLPEEGLKFMVYLQKENIIDESGMPKERFSAEFPKEGPSILRIQQVVRGDSAAYFCASSPGQGGFETQYFGPGTRLLVL.